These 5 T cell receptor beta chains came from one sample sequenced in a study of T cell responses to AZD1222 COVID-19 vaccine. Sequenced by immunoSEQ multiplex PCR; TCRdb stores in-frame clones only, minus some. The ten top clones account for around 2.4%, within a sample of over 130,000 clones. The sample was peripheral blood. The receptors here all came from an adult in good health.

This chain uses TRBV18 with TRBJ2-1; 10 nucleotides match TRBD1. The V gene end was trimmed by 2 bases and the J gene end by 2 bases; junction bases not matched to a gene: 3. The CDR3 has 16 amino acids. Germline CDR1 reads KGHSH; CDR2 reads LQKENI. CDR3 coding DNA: TGTGCCAGCTCACCAATTGGGACAGGGGCCTACAATGAGCAGTTCTTC. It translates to CASSPIGTGAYNEQFF.

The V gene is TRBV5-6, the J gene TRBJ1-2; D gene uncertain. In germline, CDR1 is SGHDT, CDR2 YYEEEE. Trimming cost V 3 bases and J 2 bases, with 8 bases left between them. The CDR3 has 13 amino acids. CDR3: CASSSPRNYGYTF. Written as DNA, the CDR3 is TGTGCCAGCAGCTCTCCTCGGAACTATGGCTACACCTTC. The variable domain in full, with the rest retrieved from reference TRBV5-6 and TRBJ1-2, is DAGVTQSPTHLIKTRGQQVTLRCSPKSGHDTVSWYQQALGQGPQFIFQYYEEEERQRGNFPDRFSGHQFPNYSSELNVNALLLGDSALYLCASSSPRNYGYTFGSGTRLTVV.

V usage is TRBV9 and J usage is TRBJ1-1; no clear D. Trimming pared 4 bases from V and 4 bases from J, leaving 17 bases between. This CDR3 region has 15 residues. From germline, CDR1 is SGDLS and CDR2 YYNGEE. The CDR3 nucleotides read TGTGCCAGCAGCCCCGGAACCACGGGAGGCACTGAAGCTTTCTTT. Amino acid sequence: CASSPGTTGGTEAFF. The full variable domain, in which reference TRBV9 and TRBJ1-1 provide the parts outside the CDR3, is DSGVTQTPKHLITATGQRVTLRCSPRSGDLSVYWYQQSLDQGLQFLIQYYNGEERAKGNILERFSAQQFPDLHSELNLSSLELGDSALYFCASSPGTTGGTEAFFGQGTRLTVV.

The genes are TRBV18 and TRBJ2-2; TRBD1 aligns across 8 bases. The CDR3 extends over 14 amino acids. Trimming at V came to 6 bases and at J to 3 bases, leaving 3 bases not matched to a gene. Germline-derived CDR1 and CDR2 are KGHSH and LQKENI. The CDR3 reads CASSLDRDTGELFF. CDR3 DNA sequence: TGTGCCAGCTCTCTGGACAGGGACACCGGGGAGCTGTTTTTT.

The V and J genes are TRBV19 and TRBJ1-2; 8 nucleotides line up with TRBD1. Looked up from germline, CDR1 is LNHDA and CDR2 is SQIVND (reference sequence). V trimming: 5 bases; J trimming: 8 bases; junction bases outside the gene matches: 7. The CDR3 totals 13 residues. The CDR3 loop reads CASSPDREGGYTF. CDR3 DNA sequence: TGTGCCAGTAGTCCGGACAGGGAAGGCGGCTACACCTTC.